This entry lists 28 T cell receptor beta chains sequenced from one sample in a study of blood T cells in healthy people across ages. For the second PCR, which ran for roughly 7 to 11 cycles, a sample-barcoded 5' primer and a J-beta primer mix were used. One entry per CDR3 protein, called by TCRdb with MiXCR from the 5' RACE reads. The sample lists 650,000 to 1,000,000 distinct CDR3 sequences; about 45% were seen once. The source material was blood. The receptors were gathered from a man older than 75 in good health.

This chain joins TRBV4-3 and TRBJ2-1; 8 nucleotides agree with TRBD2. V gave up 4 bases and J gave up 11 bases; unmatched junction bases: 7. In germline, CDR1 is LGHNA, CDR2 YSLEER. The CDR3 spans 13 residues. The DNA of the CDR3 is TGCGCCAGCAGCCCGTCCGGGAGGGATAAGCAGTTCTTC. Translating it yields CASSPSGRDKQFF.

On this clonotype: A much bigger clone sits one base away, suggesting this may be a read error. The chain carries TRBV2 and TRBJ1-4; D remains ambiguous. CDR1 and CDR2 from the germline V gene are SNHLY and FYNNEI. The CDR3 covers 17 residues. V shed 6 bases and J shed 5 bases, with 22 bases lying between them. The CDR3 bases are TGTGCCAGCAGGACCCTGGCACGCCGGGGAGCGAATGAAAAACTGTTTTTT. It codes for CASRTLARRGANEKLFF.

This clonotype was counted a single time. The J gene is TRBJ1-1, the V gene TRBV11-1, with D perhaps TRBD1 (6 bases). Germline-derived CDR1 and CDR2 are SGHAT and FQDESV (reference sequence). CDR3 size: 12 residues. V lost 5 bases and J lost 8, with 12 bases in between. The CDR3 region is CASSQGTSEAFF. The DNA of the CDR3 is TGTGCCAGCAGCCAGGGGACGTCCGAAGCTTTCTTT.

In its sample, this clonotype was seen many times. The rearrangement links TRBV10-3 to TRBJ2-5; a possible D gene is TRBD1 (6 bases). This CDR3 spans 15 amino acids. Trimming removed 1 base at V and 1 base at J, with 10 bases between. Germline lookup yields CDR1 ENHRY and CDR2 SYGVKD. The CDR3 loop reads CAISEFGQPQETQYF. DNA for the CDR3: TGTGCCATCAGTGAGTTCGGACAGCCCCAAGAGACCCAGTACTTC.

The chain joins TRBV12-3 or TRBV12-4 to TRBJ2-7; 10 bases line up with TRBD2. The V segment lost 4 bases and the J segment 3 bases; nucleotides outside the gene matches: 3. The CDR3 runs 14 residues. CDR3 amino acids: CASSSSGSGYEQYF. CDR3 nucleotide sequence: TGTGCCAGCAGTTCTAGCGGGAGTGGCTACGAGCAGTACTTC.

Only a few counts were recorded for this clonotype. V and J are TRBV7-3 and TRBJ2-1, with D perhaps matching TRBD2 (5 bases). Judging by the DNA end, TRBJ2-7 fits better; the J call may be wrong. The germline V gene encodes CDR1 SGHTA and CDR2 FQGTGA. CDR3 length: 16 residues. The DNA for the CDR3 is TGTGCCAGCAGCGCGAGTGGAGGTAGCTCCTACAATGAGCAGTACTTC. Protein: CASSASGGSSYNEQYF.

V gene TRBV12-3 or TRBV12-4 combines with J gene TRBJ2-4; 8 bases fit TRBD2. The J call is doubtful: the DNA matches TRBJ2-7 better. The CDR3 sequence is 17 residues long. DNA for the CDR3: TGTGCCAGCAGTTTTCTCGGGGGGATAGCGGGAAGCAGCGAGCAGTACTTC. As protein: CASSFLGGIAGSSEQYF.

This clonotype has at least ten counts. The rearrangement joins TRBV29-1 to TRBJ2-1; D perhaps matches TRBD2 (5 bases). The germline V and J ends were trimmed by 7 bases and 9 bases, with 16 bases remaining between them. The germline V gene encodes CDR1 SQVTM and CDR2 ANQGSEA. This CDR3 is 12 amino acids long. CDR3 DNA sequence: TGCAGCGGGAGTTCTAGCTTCCGTGAGCAGTTCTTC. Translation: CSGSSSFREQFF.

This clonotype came up a few times. V usage is TRBV30 and J usage is TRBJ1-2, with 8 bases that match TRBD1. The CDR3 extends over 13 amino acids. The germline V gene encodes CDR1 GTSNPN and CDR2 SVGIG (reference sequence). V gave up 8 bases and J gave up 2 bases; unmatched junction bases: 7. DNA of the CDR3: TGTGCCGGAACGGGACAGGAAAACTATGGCTACACCTTC. Protein product: CAGTGQENYGYTF.

The chain recombines TRBV30 with TRBJ2-7; tentative D call: TRBD2 (6 bases). The V end was cut by 4 bases, the J end by 3 bases, with 16 bases between. This CDR3 is built from 14 residues. Per the germline V gene, CDR1 is GTSNPN and CDR2 is SVGIG (reference sequence). The CDR3 DNA follows: TGTGCCTGGAATGCTCACGCGGGACTCTACGAGCAGTACTTC. Translating it yields CAWNAHAGLYEQYF.

This clonotype was recorded a few times. One junction end disagrees with the germline gene, perhaps due to a read error. The J gene is TRBJ2-1, the V gene TRBV5-1; the D gene is possibly TRBD2 (6 bases). This CDR3 has 15 residues. Germline CDR1 is SGHRS and CDR2 is YFSETQ. CDR3 region: CASSLSGSSYNGQFF. CDR3 nucleotides: TGCGCCAGCAGCTTATCCGGGAGCTCCTACAATGGGCAGTTCTTC.

The chain recombines TRBV10-3 with TRBJ2-5, with no clear D. The V end was cut by 0 bases, the J end by 5 bases, with 10 bases between. This CDR3 contains 14 residues. Germline CDR1 ENHRY, CDR2 SYGVKD. CDR3 region: CAISESGGVETQYF. The CDR3 bases are TGTGCCATCAGTGAGTCTGGTGGGGTGGAGACCCAGTACTTC.

The rearrangement joins TRBV20-1 to TRBJ2-5; 8 nucleotides agree with TRBD2. The CDR3 spans 13 residues. CDR1 and CDR2 from the germline V gene are DFQATT and SNEGSKA (reference sequence). V shed 3 bases, J shed 4 bases, and the junction held 4 bases outside the gene matches. As DNA, the CDR3 is TGCAGTGCTAGCGGGGGGGGGCCAGAGACCCAGTACTTC. Its protein is CSASGGGPETQYF.

In regard to this clonotype: Compared with germline, one end of the junction differs, possibly owing to a read error. CDR3 region: CTSGLAPGRQETQYF. The CDR3 coding sequence is TGCACCAGCGGCTTGGCCCCGGGTAGACAAGAGACCCAGTACTTC. V usage is TRBV5-1 and J usage is TRBJ2-5; D might be TRBD2 (5 bases). The CDR3 sequence is 15 residues long. CDR1 and CDR2 (germline): SGHRS, YFSETQ.

The V and J genes are TRBV6-2 or TRBV6-3 and TRBJ1-6, with D possibly TRBD1 on 6 matching bases. This CDR3 is built from 14 residues. Germline V gene data show CDR1 as MNHEY and CDR2 as SVGEGT. The germline V and J ends were trimmed by 5 bases and 9 bases, with 14 bases remaining between them. The CDR3 loop is CASSTTGWTSPLHF. CDR3 DNA sequence: TGTGCCAGCAGTACTACAGGGTGGACTTCACCCCTCCACTTT.

This clonotype was seen at least ten times. This chain joins TRBV7-9 and TRBJ1-1; D is possibly TRBD1 (5 bases). This CDR3 contains 14 residues. In germline, CDR1 is SEHNR, CDR2 FQNEAQ (reference sequence). With 1 base removed from V and 0 bases from J, the gap between germline ends came to 6 bases. CDR3 coding DNA: TGTGCCAGCAGCTTAGGGGGGGTGAACACTGAAGCTTTCTTT. Amino acids: CASSLGGVNTEAFF. The entire variable domain, with the rest obtained from reference TRBV7-9 and TRBJ1-1, is as follows: DTGVSQNPRHKITKRGQNVTFRCDPISEHNRLYWYRQTLGQGPEFLTYFQNEAQLEKSRLLSDRFSAERPKGSFSTLEIQRTEQGDSAMYLCASSLGGVNTEAFFGQGTRLTVV.

The J gene is TRBJ2-1, the V gene TRBV24-1; possibly TRBD1 for D (6 bases). Germline V gene lookup returns CDR1 KGHDR and CDR2 SFDVKD. The CDR3 has 16 amino acids. V was pared by 4 bases and J by 2 bases, with 14 bases between. The CDR3 loop is CATSDPDSSTYNEQFF. CDR3 bases: TGTGCCACCAGTGACCCGGACAGCTCCACCTACAATGAGCAGTTCTTC.

In the case of this clonotype: At one end the junction does not follow the germline gene, possibly because of a read error. The chain links TRBV29-1 to TRBJ2-6; 8 bases line up with TRBD1. This CDR3 has 15 amino acids. The germline V gene has CDR1 SQVTM and CDR2 ANQGSEA. The CDR3 DNA reads TGCAGCGTCGGGACAGGAGTTTCTGGGGCCAACGTCCCGACTTTC. It codes for CSVGTGVSGANVPTF.

About this clonotype itself: A much larger clone lies a single base off, so this may be a read error. The chain couples TRBV2 to TRBJ2-3; TRBD2 agrees at 9 bases. Trimming took 6 bases from V and 6 from J; bases not matched to a gene: 4. CDR1 SNHLY and CDR2 FYNNEI come from the germline V gene. The CDR3 is made up of 13 amino acids. CDR3 bases: TGTGCCAGCAGATTAGCGGGAGCGGATACGCAGTATTTT. Translated, it gives CASRLAGADTQYF. The full variable domain, in which reference TRBV2 and TRBJ2-3 provide the parts outside the CDR3, is EPEVTQTPSHQVTQMGQEVILRCVPISNHLYFYWYRQILGQKVEFLVSFYNNEISEKSEIFDDQFSVERPDGSNFTLKIRSTKLEDSAMYFCASRLAGADTQYFGPGTRLTVL.

This clonotype was found a few times. The chain combines TRBV20-1 with TRBJ2-3; TRBD2 agrees at 7 bases. CDR1 and CDR2 from the germline V gene are DFQATT and SNEGSKA (reference sequence). V shed 3 bases, J shed 4 bases, and the junction held 7 bases outside the gene matches. CDR3 length: 14 residues. The CDR3 sequence: CSASKAGAPDTQYF. CDR3 nucleotide sequence: TGCAGTGCTAGTAAGGCGGGAGCCCCAGATACGCAGTATTTT.

The rearrangement uses TRBV28 and TRBJ1-2, with D hard to call. Germline CDR1 and CDR2: MDHEN and SYDVKM. The CDR3 loop spans 11 amino acids. V was cut by 8 bases and J by 7 bases, with 11 bases left in between. CDR3: CASWRESGYTF. The CDR3 DNA is TGTGCCAGCTGGAGGGAATCTGGCTACACCTTC.

This clonotype was picked up a small number of times. This chain connects TRBV7-3 to TRBJ2-1; 9 positions match TRBD2. The junction had 18 bases not matched to a gene; V was cut back by 2 bases and J by 13 bases. Germline-derived CDR1 and CDR2 are SGHTA and FQGTGA. This CDR3 spans 17 amino acids. In nucleotides, the CDR3 is TGTGCCAGCAGCTTAGACGTTAATAGCGGGAGAGTTGTAGGACAGTTCTTC. Encoded protein: CASSLDVNSGRVVGQFF.

The V call is TRBV4-2, the J call TRBJ2-1; 7 bases map to TRBD2. V gave up 9 bases and J gave up 0 bases; unmatched junction bases: 14. From germline, CDR1 is LGHNA and CDR2 YNFKEQ. The CDR3 totals 17 residues. The CDR3 region has the DNA TGTGCCAGTCATCCGGGACTACCCTCGAGCTCCTACAATGAGCAGTTCTTC. Encoded protein: CASHPGLPSSSYNEQFF.

The chain employs TRBV3-1 and TRBJ2-5; D gene unclear. This CDR3 is built from 15 residues. From germline, CDR1 is LGHDT and CDR2 YNNKEL (reference sequence). Trimming cost V 1 base and J 4 bases, with 13 bases left between them. DNA for the CDR3: TGTGCCAGCAGCCAAGGGCGAGCCCCGAGAGAGACCCAGTACTTC. As protein: CASSQGRAPRETQYF.

The chain employs TRBV7-2 and TRBJ2-3; no clear D. The germline V and J ends were trimmed by 5 bases and 0 bases, with 15 bases remaining between them. Germline loops: CDR1 SGHTA, CDR2 FQGNSA. The CDR3 loop spans 16 amino acids. Here the CDR3 DNA reads TGTGCCAGCAGCAAGAATGTGTTTTCTAGCACAGATACGCAGTATTTT. It codes for CASSKNVFSSTDTQYF.

This clonotype was seen a handful of times. This chain connects TRBV12-3 or TRBV12-4 to TRBJ2-1; 8 nucleotides match TRBD1. V lost 5 bases, J lost 7 bases, and 4 bases stayed unmatched. The CDR3 extends over 13 amino acids. The CDR3 bases are TGTGCCAGCAGTCGACGACAGGGGAATGAGCAGTTCTTC. This sequence encodes CASSRRQGNEQFF.

V and J are TRBV12-3 or TRBV12-4 and TRBJ2-5; no definite D call. The V gene lost 4 bases and the J gene lost 7 bases, with 7 bases spanning the gap. CDR3 length: 11 amino acids. The CDR3 sequence is CASSSAVTQYF. CDR3 nucleotide sequence: TGTGCCAGCAGTTCCGCGGTGACCCAGTACTTC.

The V call is TRBV29-1, the J call TRBJ2-7; possibly TRBD2 for D (5 bases). Germline-derived CDR1 and CDR2 are SQVTM and ANQGSEA. Trimming removed 4 bases from V and 4 bases from J, with 20 bases in between. The CDR3 loop spans 15 amino acids. The CDR3 DNA reads as TGCAGCGTTGCCACGGACGGGGAAGTATCGTACGAGCAGTACTTC. This encodes CSVATDGEVSYEQYF.